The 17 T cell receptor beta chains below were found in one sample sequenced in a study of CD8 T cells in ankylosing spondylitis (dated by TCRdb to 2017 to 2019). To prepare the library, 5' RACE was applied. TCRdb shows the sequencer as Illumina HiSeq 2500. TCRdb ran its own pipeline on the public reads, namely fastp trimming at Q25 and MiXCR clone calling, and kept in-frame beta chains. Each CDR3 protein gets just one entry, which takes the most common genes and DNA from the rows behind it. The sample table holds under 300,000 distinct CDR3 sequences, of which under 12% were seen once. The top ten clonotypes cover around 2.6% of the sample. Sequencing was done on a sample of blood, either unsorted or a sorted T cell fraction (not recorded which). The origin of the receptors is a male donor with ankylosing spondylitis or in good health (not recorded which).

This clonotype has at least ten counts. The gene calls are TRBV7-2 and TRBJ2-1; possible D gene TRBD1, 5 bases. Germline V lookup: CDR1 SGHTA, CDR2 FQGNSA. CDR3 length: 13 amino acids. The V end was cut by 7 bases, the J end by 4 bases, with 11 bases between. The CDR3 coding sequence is TGTGCCAGCATAGTGGACATATACAATGAGCAGTTCTTC. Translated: CASIVDIYNEQFF.

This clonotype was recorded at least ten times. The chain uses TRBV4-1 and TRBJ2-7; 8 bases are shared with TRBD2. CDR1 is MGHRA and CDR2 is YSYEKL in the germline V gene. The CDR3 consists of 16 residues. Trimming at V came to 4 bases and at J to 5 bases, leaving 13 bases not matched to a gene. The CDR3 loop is CASSPTGGVKGHEQYF. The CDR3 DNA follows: TGCGCCAGCAGCCCGACGGGGGGGGTAAAAGGCCACGAGCAGTACTTC.

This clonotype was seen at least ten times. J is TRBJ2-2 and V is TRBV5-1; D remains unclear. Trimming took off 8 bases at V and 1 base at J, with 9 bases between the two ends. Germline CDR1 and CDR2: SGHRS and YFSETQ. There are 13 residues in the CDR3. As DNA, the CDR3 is TGCGCCAGTCTTTTGGGGAACACCGGGGAGCTGTTTTTT. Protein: CASLLGNTGELFF.

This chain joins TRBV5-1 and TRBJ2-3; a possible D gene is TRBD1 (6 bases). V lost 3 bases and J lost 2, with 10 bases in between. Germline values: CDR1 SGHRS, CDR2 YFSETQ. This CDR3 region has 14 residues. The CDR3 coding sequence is TGCGCCAGCAGCTGGGCAGGGGACACAGATACGCAGTATTTT. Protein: CASSWAGDTDTQYF.

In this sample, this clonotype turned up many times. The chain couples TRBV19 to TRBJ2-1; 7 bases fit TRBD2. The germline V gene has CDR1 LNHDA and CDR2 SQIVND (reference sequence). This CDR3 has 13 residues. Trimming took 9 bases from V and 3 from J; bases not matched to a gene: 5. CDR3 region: CASGGGIYNEQFF. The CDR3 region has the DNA TGTGCCAGCGGGGGAGGGATCTACAATGAGCAGTTCTTC.

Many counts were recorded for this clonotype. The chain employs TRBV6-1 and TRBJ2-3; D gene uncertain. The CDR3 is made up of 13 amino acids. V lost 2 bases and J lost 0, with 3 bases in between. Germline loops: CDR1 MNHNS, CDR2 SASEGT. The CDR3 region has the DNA TGTGCCAGCAGTGAACAAAGCACAGATACGCAGTATTTT. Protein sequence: CASSEQSTDTQYF.

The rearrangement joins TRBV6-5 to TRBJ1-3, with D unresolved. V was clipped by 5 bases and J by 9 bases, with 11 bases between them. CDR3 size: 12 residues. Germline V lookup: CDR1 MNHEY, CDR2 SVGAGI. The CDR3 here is CASSLLLGTIYF. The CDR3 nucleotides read TGTGCCAGCAGTCTCCTATTGGGCACCATATATTTT.

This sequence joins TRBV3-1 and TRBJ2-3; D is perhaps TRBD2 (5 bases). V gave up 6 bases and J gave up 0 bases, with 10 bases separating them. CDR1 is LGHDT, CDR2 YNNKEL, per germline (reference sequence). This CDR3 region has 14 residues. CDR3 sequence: CASRRTGSTDTQYF. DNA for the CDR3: TGTGCCAGCAGGAGGACTGGTAGCACAGATACGCAGTATTTT.

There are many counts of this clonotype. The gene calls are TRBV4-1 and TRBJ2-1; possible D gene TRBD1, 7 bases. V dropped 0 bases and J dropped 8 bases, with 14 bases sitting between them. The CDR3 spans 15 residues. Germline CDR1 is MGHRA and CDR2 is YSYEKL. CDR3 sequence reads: CASSQDQEGADEQFF. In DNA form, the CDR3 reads TGCGCCAGCAGCCAAGATCAGGAGGGGGCTGATGAGCAGTTCTTC.

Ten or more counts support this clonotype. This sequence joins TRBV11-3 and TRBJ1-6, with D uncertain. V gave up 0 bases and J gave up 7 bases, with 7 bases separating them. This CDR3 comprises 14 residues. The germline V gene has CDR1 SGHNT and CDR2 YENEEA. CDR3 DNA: TGTGCCAGCAGCTTAGATCTGCCCAATTCACCCCTCCACTTT. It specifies CASSLDLPNSPLHF.

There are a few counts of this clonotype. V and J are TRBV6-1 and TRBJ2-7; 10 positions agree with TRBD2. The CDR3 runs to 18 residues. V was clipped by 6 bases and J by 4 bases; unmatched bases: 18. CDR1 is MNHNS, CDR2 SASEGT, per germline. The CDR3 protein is CASRGGASGSVTEYEQYF. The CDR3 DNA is TGTGCCAGCAGGGGAGGGGCTAGCGGGAGCGTAACGGAATACGAGCAGTACTTC.

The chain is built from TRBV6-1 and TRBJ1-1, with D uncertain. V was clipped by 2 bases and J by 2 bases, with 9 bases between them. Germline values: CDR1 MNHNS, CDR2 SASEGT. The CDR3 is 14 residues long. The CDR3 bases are TGTGCCAGCAGTGAAAGGACGGGTAACACTGAAGCTTTCTTT. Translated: CASSERTGNTEAFF.

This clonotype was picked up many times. CDR3 amino acids: CASSFRPGTGSYEQYF. CDR3 coding DNA: TGTGCCAGCAGCTTCAGGCCCGGGACGGGCTCCTACGAGCAGTACTTC. This chain connects TRBV7-8 to TRBJ2-7, with D perhaps given as TRBD1 or TRBD2 (5 bases each). The CDR3 sequence is 16 residues long. The germline V gene encodes CDR1 SGHVS and CDR2 FQNEAQ. The ends were cut back, 3 bases at V and 0 bases at J, with 15 bases in the middle.

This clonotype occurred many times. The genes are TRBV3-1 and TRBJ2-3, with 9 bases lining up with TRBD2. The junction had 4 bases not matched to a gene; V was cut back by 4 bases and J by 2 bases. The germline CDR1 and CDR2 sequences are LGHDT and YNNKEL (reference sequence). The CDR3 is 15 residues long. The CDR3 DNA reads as TGTGCCAGCAGCCCGCTAGCGGGGCCCACAGATACGCAGTATTTT. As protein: CASSPLAGPTDTQYF.

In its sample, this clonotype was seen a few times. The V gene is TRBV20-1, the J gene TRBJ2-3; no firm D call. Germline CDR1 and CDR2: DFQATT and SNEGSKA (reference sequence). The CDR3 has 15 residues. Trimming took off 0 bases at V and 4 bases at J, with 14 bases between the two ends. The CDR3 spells CSAREASWSADTQYF. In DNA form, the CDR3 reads TGCAGTGCTAGAGAGGCTAGTTGGAGCGCAGATACGCAGTATTTT.

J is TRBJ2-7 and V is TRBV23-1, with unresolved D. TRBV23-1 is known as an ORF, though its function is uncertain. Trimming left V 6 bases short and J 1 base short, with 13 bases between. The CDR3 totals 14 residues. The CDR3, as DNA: TGCGCCAGCAGCGAAACAGATTATTCCTACGAGCAGTACTTC. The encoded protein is CASSETDYSYEQYF.

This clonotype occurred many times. CDR3 amino acids: CASSPPSSYEQYF. The CDR3 nucleotides are TGTGCCAGCTCACCACCGAGTTCCTACGAGCAGTACTTC. The chain has TRBV18 and TRBJ2-7; no reliable D call. Trimming cost V 0 bases and J 1 base, with 4 bases left between them. The CDR3 covers 13 residues. Germline-derived CDR1 and CDR2 are KGHSH and LQKENI.